These 3 T cell receptor beta chains originate from one sample sequenced in a study of T-cell memory formation after mild COVID-19. One entry per CDR3 protein results from TCRdb running MiXCR on the 5' RACE reads. The table records 300,000 to 400,000 distinct CDR3 sequences, roughly 15% of them present only once. The sequenced material came from PBMCs or a T cell subset sorted from them (not recorded which). The receptors here all came from a man between 18 and 29 years old who had mild COVID-19 (a few samples of this study predate the infection). Cell type and time point are not known.

J is TRBJ1-1 and V is TRBV27; no clear D gene. Germline CDR1 is MNHEY and CDR2 is SMNVEV (reference sequence). The CDR3 length is 15 residues. Trimming took 5 bases from V and 2 from J, leaving 15 bases between them. In DNA form, the CDR3 reads TGTGCCAGCAGTACACCCCGGAGGGCAAACACTGAAGCTTTCTTT. Protein: CASSTPRRANTEAFF.

This clonotype was seen at least ten times. The gene calls are TRBV12-3 or TRBV12-4 and TRBJ2-3; TRBD1 matches 9 bases. V lost 10 bases and J lost 9; bases outside the gene matches: 5. The CDR3 spans 11 residues. CDR3 sequence reads: CATDRGRTQYF. As DNA, the CDR3 is TGTGCCACGGACAGGGGACGGACGCAGTATTTT.

The chain has TRBV20-1 and TRBJ1-1; D unresolved. In germline, CDR1 is DFQATT, CDR2 SNEGSKA (reference sequence). This CDR3 is 13 amino acids long. V was trimmed by 0 bases and J by 1 base, leaving 6 bases between them. The CDR3 DNA follows: TGCAGTGCTAGAGATTACAGGAACACTGAAGCTTTCTTT. Its protein is CSARDYRNTEAFF.